This T cell receptor beta chain was found in a study of shared clonotypes between healthy human individuals. Study-level findings and limits: Some naive CD4 clonotypes, 4% to 6%, turned up in common across four donors. Generation probabilities of non-shared clonotypes were lower (relative to those shared by all four donors).

Each replicate PCR on the sorted subsets used about 0.2 ug DNA (about 30,000 T cell genomes). Libraries were prepared by immunoSEQ multiplex PCR; TCRdb keeps only in-frame clonotypes and omits some of them. The table has about 2 million clones, 85% to 95% seen once; the top ten hold approximately 0.13%. With respect to this clone: Its antigen remains unknown. The same CDR3 also results from other DNA sequences found in this sample.

Germline assignment: CDR1 MGHRA and CDR2 YSYEKL. Between the trimmed V and J ends, which lost 1 base and 1 base, there was a span of 7 bases. The CDR3 totals 14 residues. Every donor was a Caucasian adult from Nashville, Tennessee. The source is a man aged 18 to 29 in good health. Material: naive CD4+ T cells sorted from blood. Subset specified: CD45RA+ positively selected. V gene TRBV4-1 combines with J gene TRBJ1-1; D is undetermined. CDR3 protein: CASSQGAENTEAFF. The DNA of the CDR3 is TGCGCCAGCAGCCAAGGAGCCGAGAACACTGAAGCTTTCTTT.